This TCR beta chain was obtained from a study of Graves' ophthalmopathy and Graves' hyperthyroidism. RNA transcripts served as template for amplifying TCR beta CDR3 sequences. An opening RT-PCR round employed HTBI primers and preceded a second-round multiplex PCR. TCRdb re-derived calls from the multiplex PCR reads in MiXCR, one entry per CDR3 protein. The sample shows 600,000 to 950,000 distinct CDR3 sequences, approximately 40% of them seen only once. Trimming cost V 2 bases and J 4 bases, with 15 bases left between them. The CDR3 sequence is 17 residues long. Germline V CDR1 and CDR2: MNHNY, SVGAGI (reference sequence).

The TCR was taken from an adult man with Graves' ophthalmopathy. This chain links TRBV6-6 with TRBJ2-6; D is perhaps TRBD1 or TRBD2 (6 bases each). Sequencing was done on a sample of peripheral blood. CDR3 sequence (DNA): TGTGCCAGCAGTTACGGGACACTCGGGAGCGGGGCCAACGTCCTGACTTTC. Protein sequence: CASSYGTLGSGANVLTF.